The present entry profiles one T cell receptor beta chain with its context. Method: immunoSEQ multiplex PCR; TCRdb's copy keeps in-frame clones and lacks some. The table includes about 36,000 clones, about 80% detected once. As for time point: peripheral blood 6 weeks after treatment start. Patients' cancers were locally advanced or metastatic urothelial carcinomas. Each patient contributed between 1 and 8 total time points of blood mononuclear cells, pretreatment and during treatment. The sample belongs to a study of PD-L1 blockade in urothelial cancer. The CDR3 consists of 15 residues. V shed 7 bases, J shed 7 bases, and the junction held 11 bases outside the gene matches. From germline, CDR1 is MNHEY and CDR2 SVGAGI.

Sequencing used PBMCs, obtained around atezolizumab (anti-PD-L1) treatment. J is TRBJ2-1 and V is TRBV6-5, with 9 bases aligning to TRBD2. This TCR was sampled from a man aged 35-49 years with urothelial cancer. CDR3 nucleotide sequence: TGTGCCAGCACCCTACGGGCTAGCGGGGCGAATGAGCAGTTCTTC. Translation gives CASTLRASGANEQFF.